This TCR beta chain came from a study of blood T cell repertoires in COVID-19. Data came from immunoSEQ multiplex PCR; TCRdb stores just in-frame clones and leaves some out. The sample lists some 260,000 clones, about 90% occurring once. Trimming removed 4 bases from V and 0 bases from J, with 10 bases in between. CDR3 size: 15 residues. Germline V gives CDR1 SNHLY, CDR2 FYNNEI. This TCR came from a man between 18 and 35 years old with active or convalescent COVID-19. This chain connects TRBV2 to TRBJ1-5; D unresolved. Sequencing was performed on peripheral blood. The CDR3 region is CASSVSDYSNQPQHF. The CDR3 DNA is TGTGCCAGCAGTGTTTCAGACTATAGCAATCAGCCCCAGCATTTT.